The rows below give T cell receptor beta chains drawn from one sample of a study of cytomegalovirus exposure and HLA in healthy donors. The repertoire was sequenced with immunoSEQ multiplex PCR; TCRdb's copy has only in-frame clones and lacks some. In the table there are around 120,000 clones, 75% to 85% of which are singletons. Sequencing used PBMCs. These receptors were taken from a female donor in good health and CMV-seropositive. Each CDR3 is given with its conserved first and last residue. The D gene is left open where the match is weak. Size is stated for part of the rows, as once, few or many counts, or as a class when the clone is expanded.

abundance: .
v_gene: TRBV7-8
len: 13
j_gene: TRBJ1-1
d_gene: .
CDR3nt: TGTGCCAGCAGCCCCCAGCCCAGGACTGAAGCTTTCTTT
CDR3aa: CASSPQPRTEAFF

abundance: .
v_gene: TRBV2
len: 13
j_gene: TRBJ1-1
d_gene: .
CDR3nt: TGTGCCAGCCGTCGACTAGGGAAGACTGAAGCTTTCTTT
CDR3aa: CASRRLGKTEAFF

abundance: .
v_gene: TRBV29-1
len: 13
j_gene: TRBJ1-2
d_gene: TRBD1
CDR3nt: TGCAGCGTTGGGACAGGTCTCGGTTGGGGCTACACCTTC
CDR3aa: CSVGTGLGWGYTF

abundance: .
v_gene: TRBV6-1
len: 14
j_gene: TRBJ1-2
d_gene: .
CDR3nt: TGTGCCAGCACCTTAGAGCCTCTGAACTATGGCTACACCTTC
CDR3aa: CASTLEPLNYGYTF

abundance: .
v_gene: TRBV7-2
len: 12
j_gene: TRBJ2-1
d_gene: .
CDR3nt: TGTGCCAGCTCACTCAGCCGGGTTGAGCAGTTCTTC
CDR3aa: CASSLSRVEQFF

abundance: .
v_gene: TRBV30
len: 14
j_gene: TRBJ1-6
d_gene: .
CDR3nt: TGTGCCTGGAGAGTTGGGCAGGAAAATTCACCCCTCCACTTT
CDR3aa: CAWRVGQENSPLHF

abundance: .
v_gene: TRBV6-1
len: 16
j_gene: TRBJ2-7
d_gene: TRBD1
CDR3nt: TGTGCCAGCAGTGAACCCGGGACAGGGTCTACCTACGAGCAGTACTTC
CDR3aa: CASSEPGTGSTYEQYF

abundance: .
v_gene: TRBV7-2
len: 15
j_gene: TRBJ2-2
d_gene: TRBD1
CDR3nt: TGTGCCAGCAGCTCCGACAGGGGGCACACCGGGGAGCTGTTTTTT
CDR3aa: CASSSDRGHTGELFF

abundance: .
v_gene: TRBV18
len: 14
j_gene: TRBJ1-2
d_gene: .
CDR3nt: TGTGCCAGCTCACCACGGCGGGATAACTATGGCTACACCTTC
CDR3aa: CASSPRRDNYGYTF

abundance: .
v_gene: TRBV19
len: 16
j_gene: TRBJ1-5
d_gene: TRBD1
CDR3nt: TGTGCCAGTAGTACCACCGACAGGGGTGGCAATCAGCCCCAGCATTTT
CDR3aa: CASSTTDRGGNQPQHF

abundance: .
v_gene: TRBV30
len: 11
j_gene: TRBJ2-7
d_gene: .
CDR3nt: TGTGCCTGGAGTAATGGCCACGAGCAGTACTTC
CDR3aa: CAWSNGHEQYF

abundance: .
v_gene: TRBV6-5
len: 15
j_gene: TRBJ2-3
d_gene: .
CDR3nt: TGTGCCAGCAGCTCCGGGACAAGGGAGCCAGATACGCAGTATTTT
CDR3aa: CASSSGTREPDTQYF

abundance: .
v_gene: TRBV14
len: 13
j_gene: TRBJ2-6
d_gene: .
CDR3nt: TGTGCCAGCGCGGGCTCTGGGGCCAACGTCCTGACTTTC
CDR3aa: CASAGSGANVLTF

abundance: .
v_gene: TRBV5-1
len: 15
j_gene: TRBJ2-7
d_gene: TRBD1
CDR3nt: TGCGCCAGCAGCGAAGGGGGACAGAGCTCCTACGAGCAGTACTTC
CDR3aa: CASSEGGQSSYEQYF

abundance: .
v_gene: TRBV7-8
len: 18
j_gene: TRBJ2-2
d_gene: .
CDR3nt: TGTGCCAGCAGCTTTCCGGCTGTTGTTGGCAGGGACACCGGGGAGCTGTTTTTT
CDR3aa: CASSFPAVVGRDTGELFF

abundance: .
v_gene: TRBV14
len: 14
j_gene: TRBJ1-4
d_gene: TRBD1
CDR3nt: TGTGCCAGCAGCCAGCGGACAGGGAATGAAAAACTGTTTTTT
CDR3aa: CASSQRTGNEKLFF

abundance: .
v_gene: TRBV7-6
len: 14
j_gene: TRBJ2-7
d_gene: TRBD1
CDR3nt: TGTGCCAGCAGCTTATCGCAGGGGGCGCGGGAGCAGTACTTC
CDR3aa: CASSLSQGAREQYF

abundance: .
v_gene: TRBV7-9
len: 14
j_gene: TRBJ2-7
d_gene: .
CDR3nt: TGTGCCAGCAGCTTAGGACAGGACCTAAACGAGCAGTACTTC
CDR3aa: CASSLGQDLNEQYF

abundance: .
v_gene: TRBV5-1
len: 15
j_gene: TRBJ2-2
d_gene: TRBD2
CDR3nt: TGCGCCAGCAGCCGCGGGGGATCGAACACCGGGGAGCTGTTTTTT
CDR3aa: CASSRGGSNTGELFF

abundance: .
v_gene: TRBV5-6
len: 11
j_gene: TRBJ1-1
d_gene: .
CDR3nt: TGTGCCAGCAGACGGGACACTGAAGCTTTCTTT
CDR3aa: CASRRDTEAFF

abundance: .
v_gene: TRBV5-1
len: 16
j_gene: TRBJ2-3
d_gene: .
CDR3nt: TGCGCCAGCAGCCTCTGGGGGGGGCACCGCACAGATACGCAGTATTTT
CDR3aa: CASSLWGGHRTDTQYF

abundance: .
v_gene: TRBV18
len: 15
j_gene: TRBJ1-2
d_gene: .
CDR3nt: TGTGCCAGCTCACACCTCCGGGACCCGGGGGATGGCTACACCTTC
CDR3aa: CASSHLRDPGDGYTF

abundance: .
v_gene: TRBV7-9
len: 12
j_gene: TRBJ1-1
d_gene: .
CDR3nt: TGTGCCAGCAGCTTAACGGACAGAGAAGCTTTCTTT
CDR3aa: CASSLTDREAFF

abundance: .
v_gene: TRBV19
len: 14
j_gene: TRBJ1-6
d_gene: TRBD1
CDR3nt: TGTGCCAGTACCCCGGGACAGGTTTGGTCACCCCTCCACTTT
CDR3aa: CASTPGQVWSPLHF

abundance: .
v_gene: TRBV27
len: 16
j_gene: TRBJ1-5
d_gene: TRBD1
CDR3nt: TGTGCCAGCAGTTTTTCCCCGACAGGGAGCAATCAGCCCCAGCATTTT
CDR3aa: CASSFSPTGSNQPQHF

abundance: .
v_gene: TRBV5-6
len: 16
j_gene: TRBJ2-5
d_gene: TRBD2
CDR3nt: TGTGCCAGCAGCTTGGTAACTAGCGAAGCTCAAGAGACCCAGTACTTC
CDR3aa: CASSLVTSEAQETQYF

abundance: .
v_gene: TRBV19
len: 14
j_gene: TRBJ1-1
d_gene: .
CDR3nt: TGTGCCAGTAGCATGTCCTTGACAGTTCCTGAAGCTTTCTTT
CDR3aa: CASSMSLTVPEAFF

abundance: .
v_gene: TRBV19
len: 16
j_gene: TRBJ2-1
d_gene: TRBD1
CDR3nt: TGTGCCAGTAGTATAATTGGGACAGGGACCTACAATGAGCAGTTCTTC
CDR3aa: CASSIIGTGTYNEQFF

abundance: few
v_gene: TRBV10-3
len: 19
j_gene: TRBJ2-3
d_gene: .
CDR3nt: TGTGCCATCAGTGAGTGGAGTGGACAGAGGGTTACCTCCACAGATACGCAGTATTTT
CDR3aa: CAISEWSGQRVTSTDTQYF

abundance: .
v_gene: TRBV2
len: 12
j_gene: TRBJ1-2
d_gene: .
CDR3nt: TGTGCCAGCAGTGGAGCCTTCTATGGCTACACCTTC
CDR3aa: CASSGAFYGYTF

abundance: .
v_gene: TRBV28
len: 14
j_gene: TRBJ1-1
d_gene: .
CDR3nt: TGTGCCAGCAGTTTGCTAGGAAAGGCCTTTAAAGCTTTCTTT
CDR3aa: CASSLLGKAFKAFF

abundance: once
v_gene: TRBV7-2
len: 15
j_gene: TRBJ1-3
d_gene: .
CDR3nt: TGTGCCAGCACCCCCGGGGGGGCGAGTGGAAACACCATATATTTT
CDR3aa: CASTPGGASGNTIYF

abundance: .
v_gene: TRBV6-5
len: 14
j_gene: TRBJ1-1
d_gene: TRBD1
CDR3nt: TGTGCCAGCAGTTTGGGACAGGGGCGCAGGGAAGCTTTCTTT
CDR3aa: CASSLGQGRREAFF

abundance: few
v_gene: TRBV6-6
len: 15
j_gene: TRBJ1-5
d_gene: .
CDR3nt: TGTGCCAGCAGTTCAACCTCAGGGTTCGATCAGCCCCAGCATTTT
CDR3aa: CASSSTSGFDQPQHF

abundance: .
v_gene: TRBV6-5
len: 14
j_gene: TRBJ1-3
d_gene: .
CDR3nt: TGTGCCAGCAGTGCAGGGAAAGGTGGAAACACCATATATTTT
CDR3aa: CASSAGKGGNTIYF

abundance: .
v_gene: TRBV5-1
len: 15
j_gene: TRBJ2-1
d_gene: TRBD2
CDR3nt: TGCGCCAGCAGCCTTAGCGGGGTAACCTACAATGAGCAGTTCTTC
CDR3aa: CASSLSGVTYNEQFF

abundance: few
v_gene: TRBV5-4
len: 14
j_gene: TRBJ2-7
d_gene: .
CDR3nt: TGTGCCAGCAGCTTGGGCGCAGGGATCTACGAGCAGTACTTC
CDR3aa: CASSLGAGIYEQYF

abundance: .
v_gene: TRBV5-5
len: 13
j_gene: TRBJ1-4
d_gene: .
CDR3nt: TGTGCCAGCAGCTTGTTGAAAAAGGGGCAGGCCGTTTTT
CDR3aa: CASSLLKKGQAVF

abundance: once
v_gene: TRBV2
len: 14
j_gene: TRBJ1-3
d_gene: .
CDR3nt: TGTGCCAGCAGGGGGCCTAGCTCTGGAAACACCATATATTTT
CDR3aa: CASRGPSSGNTIYF

abundance: .
v_gene: TRBV6-1
len: 17
j_gene: TRBJ2-7
d_gene: .
CDR3nt: TGTGCCAGCAGTGAAAGAGTGGGCAGGGGCCCTTCCTACGAGCAGTACTTC
CDR3aa: CASSERVGRGPSYEQYF

abundance: .
v_gene: TRBV28
len: 11
j_gene: TRBJ2-5
d_gene: .
CDR3nt: TGTGCCAGCAGTTCAGAAGAGACCCAGTACTTC
CDR3aa: CASSSEETQYF

abundance: .
v_gene: TRBV18
len: 13
j_gene: TRBJ1-1
d_gene: .
CDR3nt: TGTGCCAGCTCACCCCGGGAGTACACTGAAGCTTTCTTT
CDR3aa: CASSPREYTEAFF

abundance: .
v_gene: TRBV9
len: 14
j_gene: TRBJ2-7
d_gene: .
CDR3nt: TGTGCCAGCAGCCCGGCCGGGAGCTCCTACGAGCAGTACTTC
CDR3aa: CASSPAGSSYEQYF

abundance: .
v_gene: TRBV5-1
len: 14
j_gene: TRBJ1-6
d_gene: .
CDR3nt: TGCGCCAGCAGCTTAAGGGGGGAGGGTTCGCCCCTCCACTTT
CDR3aa: CASSLRGEGSPLHF

abundance: .
v_gene: TRBV6-4
len: 16
j_gene: TRBJ2-1
d_gene: TRBD2
CDR3nt: TGTGCCAGCAGTGAAGTCCTAGCGGGGGGGATGGATGAGCAGTTCTTC
CDR3aa: CASSEVLAGGMDEQFF

abundance: .
v_gene: TRBV2
len: 14
j_gene: TRBJ2-4
d_gene: .
CDR3nt: TGTGCCAGCAGTGACAGGGGGGAAAGGAACATTCAGTACTTC
CDR3aa: CASSDRGERNIQYF

abundance: .
v_gene: TRBV11-1
len: 15
j_gene: TRBJ1-4
d_gene: .
CDR3nt: TGTGCCAGCAGCGGAGTAGGACAGACGCGGGAAAAACTGTTTTTT
CDR3aa: CASSGVGQTREKLFF

abundance: .
v_gene: TRBV9
len: 16
j_gene: TRBJ2-5
d_gene: TRBD2
CDR3nt: TGTGCCAGCAGCTCGACGAGCGGGGGCCTTAAAGAGACCCAGTACTTC
CDR3aa: CASSSTSGGLKETQYF

abundance: .
v_gene: TRBV2
len: 13
j_gene: TRBJ1-1
d_gene: .
CDR3nt: TGTGCCAGCATCCTCGGGAGAAACACTGAAGCTTTCTTT
CDR3aa: CASILGRNTEAFF

abundance: .
v_gene: TRBV5-4
len: 12
j_gene: TRBJ1-5
d_gene: .
CDR3nt: TGTGCCAGCAGTGTAGGCAATCAGCCCCAGCATTTT
CDR3aa: CASSVGNQPQHF

abundance: .
v_gene: TRBV27
len: 17
j_gene: TRBJ1-2
d_gene: TRBD1
CDR3nt: TGTGCCAGCAGTACCCGAGGACAGGATGATCCGACTGGGGGCTACACCTTC
CDR3aa: CASSTRGQDDPTGGYTF